This entry lists 20 T cell receptor beta chains sequenced from one sample in a study of monozygotic twins with inflammatory bowel disease. TCRdb re-analyzed the 5' RACE reads; it lists each CDR3 protein once, without DNA. This listing includes some 210,000 distinct CDR3 sequences. Specimen: blood. These receptors all come from a human donor with ulcerative colitis or Crohn's disease, or a healthy co-twin of an affected twin (not recorded which).

This sequence joins TRBV19 and TRBJ1-5. CDR3 size: 15 residues. CDR1 and CDR2 (germline): LNHDA, SQIVND (reference sequence). The CDR3 loop is CASSTSGLLNQPQHF.

V is TRBV2 and J is TRBJ2-1. The CDR3 sequence is 15 residues long. CDR1 and CDR2 from the germline V gene are SNHLY and FYNNEI. The CDR3 here is CASSGPARNAAEQFF.

This chain links TRBV11-1 with TRBJ2-5; there is no DNA to check the TCRdb D call of TRBD1. The CDR3 length is 12 residues. The germline V gene has CDR1 SGHAT and CDR2 FQDESV (reference sequence). The CDR3 is CASATGEETQYF. Full variable domain (rest looked up from reference TRBV11-1 and TRBJ2-5): EAEVAQSPRYKITEKSQAVAFWCDPISGHATLYWYRQILGQGPELLVQFQDESVVDDSQLPKDRFSAERLKGVDSTLKIQPAELGDSAMYLCASATGEETQYFGPGTRLLVL.

The rearrangement links TRBV7-2 to TRBJ2-3; the TCRdb D gene call, TRBD1, has no DNA to confirm it. Germline V lookup: CDR1 SGHTA, CDR2 FQGNSA. The CDR3 totals 15 residues. The CDR3 spells CASSRGVAGTDTQYF.

This chain uses TRBV5-1 with TRBJ2-3; as DNA is missing, the TRBD2 call by TCRdb cannot be tested. Germline V gene data show CDR1 as SGHRS and CDR2 as YFSETQ. This CDR3 region has 17 residues. The CDR3 here is CASSPLTSGGSTDTQYF. Complete variable domain (other parts from reference TRBV5-1 and TRBJ2-3): KAGVTQTPRYLIKTRGQQVTLSCSPISGHRSVSWYQQTPGQGLQFLFEYFSETQRNKGNFPGRFSGRQFSNSRSEMNVSTLELGDSALYLCASSPLTSGGSTDTQYFGPGTRLTVL.

The V gene is TRBV5-1, the J gene TRBJ2-3; the TRBD2 assignment by TCRdb is unverifiable without DNA. The CDR3 has 16 residues. The germline CDR1 and CDR2 sequences are SGHRS and YFSETQ. The CDR3 is CASSGDSGGTADTQYF.

This clonotype is called medium-sized based on its frequency. The chain links TRBV7-8 to TRBJ1-5; with no DNA, the TCRdb D assignment of TRBD1 cannot be verified. The germline CDR1 and CDR2 sequences are SGHVS and FQNEAQ. The length of the CDR3 is 15 residues. CDR3 sequence reads: CASSLGGLIGQPQHF.

The V call is TRBV5-1, the J call TRBJ2-1; TCRdb's assignment of TRBD1 cannot be checked, as there is no DNA. CDR3 length: 15 amino acids. CDR1 SGHRS and CDR2 YFSETQ come from the germline V gene. The CDR3 is CASDLGQGNYNEQFF.

V and J are TRBV9 and TRBJ2-1; the D gene TCRdb calls, TRBD2, cannot be checked with no DNA. CDR3 length: 15 residues. Germline V CDR1 and CDR2: SGDLS, YYNGEE. CDR3 in amino acids: CASSKTSGGANEQFF.

The chain is built from TRBV28 and TRBJ1-5. The CDR3 covers 12 residues. CDR1 is MDHEN, CDR2 SYDVKM, per germline. The CDR3 is CASSLQAQPQHF.

The chain uses TRBV20-1 and TRBJ2-1; the TCRdb D gene call, TRBD2, has no DNA to confirm it. CDR3 length: 14 amino acids. Germline-derived CDR1 and CDR2 are DFQATT and SNEGSKA (reference sequence). CDR3 loop: CSALPSGVYNEQFF.

CDR3 protein: CSAQTGGTGELFF. The J gene is TRBJ2-2, the V gene TRBV20-1; TCRdb reports TRBD1, a call that lacks DNA to check it against. The CDR3 extends over 13 amino acids. The germline V gene has CDR1 DFQATT and CDR2 SNEGSKA (reference sequence).

V is TRBV7-8 and J is TRBJ2-7; the D call of TRBD1 rests on TCRdb alone, since no DNA is present to check it. The CDR3 has 14 residues. The germline V gene encodes CDR1 SGHVS and CDR2 FQNEAQ. CDR3 sequence reads: CASSFRPQAYEQYF. The variable domain in full, completed from reference TRBV7-8 and TRBJ2-7, reads GAGVSQSPRYKVAKRGQDVALRCDPISGHVSLFWYQQALGQGPEFLTYFQNEAQLDKSGLPSDRFFAERPEGSVSTLKIQRTQQEDSAVYLCASSFRPQAYEQYFGPGTRLTVT.

The chain has TRBV12-3 or TRBV12-4 and TRBJ2-1. The CDR3 consists of 13 residues. The CDR3 is CASSLNPYNEQFF.

The J gene is TRBJ1-6, the V gene TRBV7-2; TCRdb lists TRBD1, though no DNA is available to test this call. The CDR3 is 15 amino acids. Germline V lookup: CDR1 SGHTA, CDR2 FQGNSA. The CDR3: CASSYIGQNNSPLHF.

This sequence joins TRBV2 and TRBJ2-7; TCRdb picks TRBD1, but there is no DNA to check that call. The CDR3 length is 12 residues. CDR1 SNHLY and CDR2 FYNNEI come from the germline V gene. This CDR3 is CGSTGSAYEQYF.

The V call is TRBV5-1, the J call TRBJ1-1; TCRdb's assignment of TRBD1 cannot be checked, as there is no DNA. The CDR3 covers 18 residues. CDR1 is SGHRS, CDR2 YFSETQ, per germline. CDR3 protein: CASSLAGQGASLNTEAFF.

The chain has TRBV7-2 and TRBJ1-1; checking the TCRdb D call of TRBD1 is not possible without DNA. In germline, CDR1 is SGHTA, CDR2 FQGNSA. The CDR3 runs 15 residues. CDR3: CASTLARGSGTEAFF.

The CDR3 here is CSARETGLTEAFF. The chain carries TRBV20-1 and TRBJ1-1; TCRdb's D gene call, TRBD1, goes unchecked for lack of DNA. Germline values: CDR1 DFQATT, CDR2 SNEGSKA (reference sequence). There are 13 residues in the CDR3.

The rearrangement joins TRBV5-1 to TRBJ1-1. This CDR3 is 13 amino acids long. The germline gives CDR1 SGHRS, CDR2 YFSETQ. The chain's CDR3 is CASAMEGHTEAFF.